This T cell receptor beta chain was identified during a study of molecular identifiers for immune sequencing clone quantification. TCRdb ran MiXCR on the PCR reads and lists one entry per CDR3 protein. The top ten hold under 2% of the sample, which has around 54,000 distinct CDR3 sequences, roughly 24% seen once. V was cut by 5 bases and J by 0 bases, with 11 bases left in between. CDR1 LNHDA and CDR2 SQIVND come from the germline V gene (reference sequence). There are 15 residues in the CDR3. This clonotype was recorded many times. The receptor comes from a human donor in good health. Some libraries in this study had Jurkat cell RNA spiked in. The sequenced sample was naive CD8+ T cells from blood, with Jurkat cell RNA spiked in. Noted subset: FACS-sorted CD8+CD4-CCR7+CD45RA+ naive T cells. The V and J genes are TRBV19 and TRBJ1-5; no clear D. CDR3 loop: CASSVTEYSNQPQHF. As DNA, the CDR3 is TGTGCCAGTAGTGTGACGGAATATAGCAATCAGCCCCAGCATTTT.